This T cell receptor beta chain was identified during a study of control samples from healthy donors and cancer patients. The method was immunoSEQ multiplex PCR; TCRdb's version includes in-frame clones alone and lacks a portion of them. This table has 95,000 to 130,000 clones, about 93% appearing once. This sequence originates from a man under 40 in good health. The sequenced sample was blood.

The CDR3 region is CASSLAPTQETQYF. In DNA, the CDR3 is TGTGCCAGCAGCTTAGCTCCTACACAAGAGACCCAGTACTTC. The chain uses TRBV11-2 and TRBJ2-5; D gene uncertain. The V gene lost 1 base and the J gene lost 2 bases, with 8 bases spanning the gap. CDR3 size: 14 residues. Per the germline V gene, CDR1 is SGHAT and CDR2 is FQNNGV.